This TCR beta chain was recorded in a study of T cell repertoires in cytomegalovirus infection. About this clonotype itself: Because it lacks the conserved phenylalanine or tryptophan at the end, this CDR3 is likely a read error.

The CDR3 is 16 amino acids. Between the trimmed V and J ends, which lost 5 bases and 14 bases, there was a span of 27 bases. CDR1 and CDR2 (germline): SGHAT, FQNNGV. From the reads, TCRdb called clonotypes with MiXCR, one entry per CDR3 protein. This sample carries about 450,000 distinct CDR3 sequences, 31% of them seen once, and the ten largest clones take roughly 15%. The TCR comes from a human donor in good health (CMV status not recorded). Some clones in this sample may be carry-over from other donors' samples. Input material: PBMCs. The V and J genes are TRBV11-2 and TRBJ1-4; possibly TRBD1 for D (6 bases). CDR3 amino acids: CASSPGWDNFARILFC. CDR3 in DNA: TGTGCCAGCAGCCCCGGATGGGACAACTTTGCTCGAATTCTGTTTTGT.